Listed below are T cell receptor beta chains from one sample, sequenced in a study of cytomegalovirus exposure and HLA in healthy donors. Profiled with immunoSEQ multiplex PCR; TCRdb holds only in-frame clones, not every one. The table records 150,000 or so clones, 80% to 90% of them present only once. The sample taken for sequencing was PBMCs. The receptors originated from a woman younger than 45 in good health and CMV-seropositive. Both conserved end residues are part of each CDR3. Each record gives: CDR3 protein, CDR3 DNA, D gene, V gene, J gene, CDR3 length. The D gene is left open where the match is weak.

CDR3aa: CASSSTGLRSFYEQYF
CDR3nt: TGTGCCAGCAGCTCTACCGGTCTTCGAAGCTTCTACGAGCAGTACTTC
d_gene: .
v_gene: TRBV7-2
j_gene: TRBJ2-7
len: 16

CDR3aa: CASSAGQVGNEQFF
CDR3nt: TGCGCCAGCAGTGCGGGACAGGTGGGCAATGAGCAGTTCTTC
d_gene: TRBD1
v_gene: TRBV10-2
j_gene: TRBJ2-1
len: 14

CDR3aa: CASSRERYNEQFF
CDR3nt: TGTGCCAGCAGCCGAGAACGTTACAATGAGCAGTTCTTC
d_gene: .
v_gene: TRBV27
j_gene: TRBJ2-1
len: 13

CDR3aa: CASSLEARGINEKLFF
CDR3nt: TGTGCCAGCAGCTTAGAGGCCAGGGGAATTAATGAAAAACTGTTTTTT
d_gene: .
v_gene: TRBV7-6
j_gene: TRBJ1-4
len: 16

CDR3aa: CASSLGDFHSDEQYF
CDR3nt: TGCGCCAGCAGCTTGGGGGACTTCCACTCCGACGAGCAGTACTTC
d_gene: .
v_gene: TRBV5-1
j_gene: TRBJ2-7
len: 15

CDR3aa: CASSLGRETEAFF
CDR3nt: TGTGCCAGCAGCTTGGGAAGGGAGACTGAAGCTTTCTTT
d_gene: .
v_gene: TRBV5-4
j_gene: TRBJ1-1
len: 13

CDR3aa: CASSLGRVGPSTDTQYF
CDR3nt: TGCGCCAGCAGCTTGGGGCGGGTTGGGCCCAGCACAGATACGCAGTATTTT
d_gene: .
v_gene: TRBV5-1
j_gene: TRBJ2-3
len: 17

CDR3aa: CAYNTDTQYF
CDR3nt: TGTGCCTACAACACAGATACGCAGTATTTT
d_gene: .
v_gene: TRBV7-3
j_gene: TRBJ2-3
len: 10

CDR3aa: CATSRDRAGWANTIYF
CDR3nt: TGTGCCACCAGCAGAGATAGAGCAGGGTGGGCAAACACCATATATTTT
d_gene: .
v_gene: TRBV15
j_gene: TRBJ1-3
len: 16

CDR3aa: CASSQSRQGKNEQYF
CDR3nt: TGTGCCAGCAGCCAATCGAGACAGGGTAAGAACGAGCAGTACTTC
d_gene: TRBD1
v_gene: TRBV16
j_gene: TRBJ2-7
len: 15

CDR3aa: CATSVSWFSYNEQFF
CDR3nt: TGTGCCACCAGCGTTAGCTGGTTCTCCTACAATGAGCAGTTCTTC
d_gene: .
v_gene: TRBV15
j_gene: TRBJ2-1
len: 15